The 28 T cell receptor beta chains given below trace back to one sample, sequenced in a study of blood T cell repertoires in COVID-19. Assay used: immunoSEQ multiplex PCR; TCRdb lists only in-frame clones, some missing. Of hundreds of thousands of clones listed, about 80% are singletons. The specimen sequenced was peripheral blood. Receptor source: a woman older than 75 with acute or convalescent COVID-19.

The chain couples TRBV27 to TRBJ2-1; tentatively, D is TRBD2 (6 bases). The CDR3 runs 16 residues. Deletions cut 5 bases from V and 0 bases from J, with 14 bases between. Per the germline V gene, CDR1 is MNHEY and CDR2 is SMNVEV (reference sequence). CDR3 sequence (DNA): TGTGCCAGCAGTCTCAAGGGGAGGAGCTCCTACAATGAGCAGTTCTTC. Translating gives CASSLKGRSSYNEQFF.

V and J are TRBV19 and TRBJ1-4, with D uncertain. CDR1 is LNHDA and CDR2 is SQIVND in the germline V gene (reference sequence). The length of the CDR3 is 15 residues. Trimming stripped 3 bases from V and 3 bases from J, with 11 bases between. This CDR3 is CASSMAAPANEKLFF. In DNA form, the CDR3 reads TGTGCCAGTAGTATGGCAGCGCCGGCTAATGAAAAACTGTTTTTT.

The chain uses TRBV6-1 and TRBJ1-6; no clear D. CDR1 and CDR2 from the germline V gene are MNHNS and SASEGT. V was trimmed by 2 bases and J by 3 bases, leaving 8 bases between them. The CDR3 totals 15 residues. The CDR3 DNA is TGTGCCAGCAGTGAAAGTGGCAACTATAATTCACCCCTCCACTTT. It yields the protein CASSESGNYNSPLHF.

There are a few counts of this clone. The rearrangement joins TRBV14 to TRBJ2-1; D gene unclear. CDR1 is SGHDN and CDR2 is FVKESK in the germline V gene. The CDR3 loop spans 15 amino acids. V was trimmed by 2 bases and J by 4 bases, leaving 12 bases between them. The DNA for the CDR3 is TGTGCCAGCAGCCAAAACCGCCAGGATTACAATGAGCAGTTCTTC. Translating it yields CASSQNRQDYNEQFF.

The chain uses TRBV24-1 and TRBJ1-1; D gene ambiguous. Germline CDR1 is KGHDR and CDR2 is SFDVKD. V lost 5 bases, J lost 4 bases, and 13 bases lay in between. This CDR3 region has 14 residues. The CDR3: CATSASGVSTEAFF. The CDR3 DNA reads TGTGCCACCAGTGCCTCCGGGGTCAGCACTGAAGCTTTCTTT.

This clone is a singleton in its sample. V is TRBV5-6 and J is TRBJ1-2; TRBD1 matches 7 bases. The CDR3 sequence is 15 residues long. Trimming removed 1 base from V and 6 bases from J; junction bases left unmatched: 9. Germline-derived CDR1 and CDR2 are SGHDT and YYEEEE. The CDR3 protein is CASSLWSGGSNGYTF. The CDR3 DNA reads as TGTGCCAGCAGCTTGTGGTCAGGGGGGTCGAATGGCTACACCTTC.

The V and J genes are TRBV6-5 and TRBJ1-1, with 8 bases aligning to TRBD1. The length of the CDR3 is 14 residues. With 4 bases clipped from V and 4 bases from J, the junction kept 5 bases outside the gene matches. Germline lookup yields CDR1 MNHEY and CDR2 SVGAGI. CDR3 bases: TGTGCCAGCAGTTCTTTGACAGGGGCCACTGAAGCTTTCTTT. Protein product: CASSSLTGATEAFF.

J is TRBJ1-1 and V is TRBV28, with D unclear. CDR1 and CDR2 (germline): MDHEN, SYDVKM. V lost 6 bases, J lost 5 bases, and 7 bases lay in between. The CDR3 runs to 11 residues. The CDR3 sequence is CASSLGTEAFF. The CDR3, as DNA: TGTGCCAGCAGCCTCGGGACTGAAGCTTTCTTT.

The chain combines TRBV5-1 with TRBJ1-6; a possible D gene is TRBD1 (6 bases). Trimming cost V 2 bases and J 10 bases, with 16 bases left between them. Germline CDR1 SGHRS, CDR2 YFSETQ. This CDR3 has 15 residues. CDR3: CASSFTGLGDSPLHF. The CDR3 DNA reads as TGCGCCAGCAGCTTTACAGGGCTTGGTGACTCACCCCTCCACTTT.

This chain uses TRBV7-3 with TRBJ2-3; a weak D match, TRBD2 (5 bases). The CDR3 is made up of 15 amino acids. Germline values: CDR1 SGHTA, CDR2 FQGTGA. V was clipped by 2 bases and J by 2 bases, with 11 bases between them. Here the CDR3 reads CASSLVASLTDTQYF. CDR3 DNA sequence: TGTGCCAGCAGCTTAGTAGCGTCCCTCACAGATACGCAGTATTTT.

The rearrangement uses TRBV18 and TRBJ1-5; D uncertain. V lost 2 bases to trimming and J lost 2 bases, with 10 bases between them. Germline V gene data show CDR1 as KGHSH and CDR2 as LQKENI. CDR3 length equals 15 residues. CDR3 sequence reads: CASSPEGLGNQPQHF. CDR3 sequence (DNA): TGTGCCAGCTCACCAGAGGGCCTAGGCAATCAGCCCCAGCATTTT.

The sample holds a few counts of this clone. V gene TRBV7-9 combines with J gene TRBJ2-1; 7 bases agree with TRBD1. The CDR3 extends over 13 amino acids. Germline CDR1 reads SEHNR; CDR2 reads FQNEAQ (reference sequence). V dropped 4 bases and J dropped 12; count of bases not matched to a gene: 9. The DNA of the CDR3 is TGTGCCAGCAGCTCCTCTCGGGGACAGCGGCAGTTCTTC. This sequence encodes CASSSSRGQRQFF.

This clone has only one observation. J is TRBJ2-3 and V is TRBV18; 9 bases match TRBD1. The CDR3 is 15 amino acids. The germline CDR1 and CDR2 sequences are KGHSH and LQKENI. V lost 3 bases to trimming and J lost 3 bases; unmatched junction nucleotides: 4. The DNA for the CDR3 is TGTGCCAGCTCACCCCCCGGGACAGGGACAGATACGCAGTATTTT. Translating gives CASSPPGTGTDTQYF.

V and J are TRBV9 and TRBJ2-2; TRBD1 matches at 8 bases. Per germline, CDR1 SGDLS and CDR2 YYNGEE. Trimming removed 4 bases from V and 4 bases from J; junction bases left unmatched: 6. The CDR3 is made up of 15 amino acids. CDR3: CASSKGQGRTGELFF. The DNA for the CDR3 is TGTGCCAGCAGCAAAGGACAGGGCCGCACCGGGGAGCTGTTTTTT.

The chain has TRBV19 and TRBJ1-1; 11 positions agree with TRBD1. The trim removed 7 bases at V and 0 bases at J, leaving 10 bases unmatched. This CDR3 has 17 residues. The germline gives CDR1 LNHDA, CDR2 SQIVND (reference sequence). For the CDR3, the DNA is TGTGCCAGTAACCCGGGACAGGGGGTATCCATGAACACTGAAGCTTTCTTT. Its protein is CASNPGQGVSMNTEAFF.

The J gene is TRBJ2-1, the V gene TRBV15; 10 bases align to TRBD2. Per germline, CDR1 LNHNV and CDR2 YYDKDF (reference sequence). This CDR3 region has 16 residues. The V and J ends lost 4 bases and 4 bases, in that order; junction bases with no gene match: 7. CDR3 in amino acids: CATSTSGGLPYNEQFF. The CDR3 region has the DNA TGTGCCACCAGCACTAGCGGGGGCTTACCTTACAATGAGCAGTTCTTC. Full variable domain (rest looked up from reference TRBV15 and TRBJ2-1): DAMVIQNPRYQVTQFGKPVTLSCSQTLNHNVMYWYQQKSSQAPKLLFHYYDKDFNNEADTPDNFQSRRPNTSFCFLDIRSPGLGDTAMYLCATSTSGGLPYNEQFFGPGTRLTVL.

This sequence joins TRBV14 and TRBJ1-2; no reliable D call. V shed 0 bases and J shed 8 bases, with 7 bases lying between them. The germline V gene encodes CDR1 SGHDN and CDR2 FVKESK. The CDR3 is 12 residues long. The CDR3 region is CASSQDRVGYTF. CDR3 sequence (DNA): TGTGCCAGCAGCCAAGACCGGGTCGGCTACACCTTC.

This chain links TRBV2 with TRBJ2-2; 9 bases align to TRBD2. The CDR3 contains 17 residues. Unmatched junction bases numbered 14, after V lost 7 bases and J lost 5 bases. Germline V CDR1 and CDR2: SNHLY, FYNNEI. CDR3 sequence: CASTNDPGLAGTGELFF. Written as DNA, the CDR3 is TGTGCCAGCACCAACGACCCGGGACTAGCAGGTACCGGGGAGCTGTTTTTT.

V and J are TRBV29-1 and TRBJ2-5; D is perhaps TRBD1 (5 bases). Between the trimmed V and J ends, which lost 3 bases and 0 bases, there was a span of 11 bases. CDR1 is SQVTM, CDR2 ANQGSEA, per germline. This CDR3 has 14 amino acids. CDR3 DNA: TGCAGCGTTGATACTACAGGCAACCAAGAGACCCAGTACTTC. Its translation: CSVDTTGNQETQYF.

This clone was observed a few times. This rearrangement joins TRBV28 to TRBJ2-5, with 8 bases lining up with TRBD1. In germline, CDR1 is MDHEN, CDR2 SYDVKM. Trimming at V came to 6 bases and at J to 2 bases, leaving 8 bases not matched to a gene. The CDR3 is 15 amino acids. CDR3 nucleotide sequence: TGTGCCAGCAGCGAGGGACAGGTTGGGCAAGAGACCCAGTACTTC. Protein product: CASSEGQVGQETQYF.

The table lists this clone with a few counts. The rearrangement links TRBV9 to TRBJ1-1, with TRBD1 matching over 8 bases. V shed 4 bases, J shed 0 bases, and the junction held 5 bases outside the gene matches. The germline CDR1 and CDR2 sequences are SGDLS and YYNGEE. The CDR3 is made up of 15 amino acids. The CDR3 loop reads CASSPRGQVNTEAFF. The CDR3, as DNA: TGTGCCAGCAGCCCACGGGGACAGGTGAACACTGAAGCTTTCTTT.

The chain is built from TRBV19 and TRBJ2-3, with a possible D match to TRBD1 (5 bases). This CDR3 region has 15 residues. V lost 3 bases and J 2 bases, leaving 12 bases between the germline ends. Per the germline V gene, CDR1 is LNHDA and CDR2 is SQIVND (reference sequence). The CDR3 DNA is TGTGCCAGTAGTATTAGGGGCGGAACCACAGATACGCAGTATTTT. Protein: CASSIRGGTTDTQYF.

The chain combines TRBV13 with TRBJ1-2; possible D gene TRBD1, 5 bases. Per the germline V gene, CDR1 is PRHDT and CDR2 is FYEKMQ (reference sequence). The CDR3 contains 14 residues. With 5 bases removed from V and 4 bases from J, the gap between germline ends came to 14 bases. The CDR3 DNA follows: TGTGCCAGCAGCGGTCGGGGGGTGGTCTATGGCTACACCTTC. This encodes CASSGRGVVYGYTF.

This chain links TRBV20-1 with TRBJ1-5, with TRBD1 identical over 9 bases. V lost 3 bases and J lost 5; bases outside the gene matches: 5. This CDR3 is built from 14 residues. Germline assignment: CDR1 DFQATT and CDR2 SNEGSKA (reference sequence). CDR3 coding DNA: TGCAGTGCTAGTGGGACAGGGAGGGATCAGCCCCAGCATTTT. This sequence encodes CSASGTGRDQPQHF.

This clone was counted a single time. The chain couples TRBV9 to TRBJ2-2, with 8 bases that match TRBD2. J was trimmed by 0 bases and V by 2 bases; bases with no gene match: 6. Per the germline V gene, CDR1 is SGDLS and CDR2 is YYNGEE. This CDR3 comprises 17 residues. The CDR3 region has the DNA TGTGCCAGCAGCGTGGGGGCTAGCGGGTCGAACACCGGGGAGCTGTTTTTT. It specifies CASSVGASGSNTGELFF. Combining the CDR3 with reference TRBV9 and TRBJ2-2 gives the whole variable domain DSGVTQTPKHLITATGQRVTLRCSPRSGDLSVYWYQQSLDQGLQFLIQYYNGEERAKGNILERFSAQQFPDLHSELNLSSLELGDSALYFCASSVGASGSNTGELFFGEGSRLTVL.

The chain employs TRBV5-6 and TRBJ2-7, with 9 bases fitting TRBD1. J was trimmed by 6 bases and V by 5 bases; bases with no gene match: 6. Germline V CDR1 and CDR2: SGHDT, YYEEEE. CDR3 size: 13 residues. The DNA of the CDR3 is TGTGCCAGCAGTGGGACAGGGCGGGCCGAGCAGTACTTC. Its translation: CASSGTGRAEQYF.

The rearrangement links TRBV19 to TRBJ1-4; TRBD1 agrees at 7 bases. The length of the CDR3 is 19 residues. V shed 5 bases and J 0 bases; nucleotides not matched to a gene: 15. Looked up from germline, CDR1 is LNHDA and CDR2 is SQIVND (reference sequence). The CDR3 DNA is TGTGCCAGTAGTCCAACTTTCGGGACAGCGACTGCAACTAATGAAAAACTGTTTTTT. Amino acids: CASSPTFGTATATNEKLFF.

The rearrangement uses TRBV3-1 (or the pseudogene TRBV3-2) and TRBJ1-5; TRBD1 aligns across 7 bases. The J segment lost 6 bases and the V segment lost 3 bases, leaving 2 bases of the junction unmatched. The CDR3 spans 13 residues. Germline V lookup: CDR1 LGHDT, CDR2 YNNKEL (reference sequence). The DNA of the CDR3 is TGTGCCAGCAGCCATAACAGGGGTCAGCCCCAGCATTTT. Translation gives CASSHNRGQPQHF.